This T cell receptor (beta chain) was sequenced in a study of T cells after yellow fever vaccination. This clonotype was detected many times. Its antigen is unidentified. Study findings and constraints: Only a small proportion of the clonotypes turned up in both the CD4 and the CD8 compartments, likely arising from convergent recombination.

One entry per CDR3 protein results from TCRdb running MiXCR on the 5' RACE reads. The sample consists of approximately 110,000 distinct CDR3 sequences, 7.4% of them appearing once. The receptor comes from a young man who received the YFV17D yellow fever vaccine. This material consisted of CD4+ T cells sorted from PBMCs, taken 10 to 11 days after the first yellow fever vaccination.

The CDR3 is CASSFDGRGQPQHF. CDR3 DNA: TGTGCCAGCAGTTTTGACGGGAGAGGGCAGCCCCAGCATTTT. The rearrangement uses TRBV2 and TRBJ1-5; D is uncertain. This CDR3 has 14 residues. The germline gives CDR1 SNHLY, CDR2 FYNNEI. V lost 5 bases and J 7 bases, leaving 15 bases between the germline ends.